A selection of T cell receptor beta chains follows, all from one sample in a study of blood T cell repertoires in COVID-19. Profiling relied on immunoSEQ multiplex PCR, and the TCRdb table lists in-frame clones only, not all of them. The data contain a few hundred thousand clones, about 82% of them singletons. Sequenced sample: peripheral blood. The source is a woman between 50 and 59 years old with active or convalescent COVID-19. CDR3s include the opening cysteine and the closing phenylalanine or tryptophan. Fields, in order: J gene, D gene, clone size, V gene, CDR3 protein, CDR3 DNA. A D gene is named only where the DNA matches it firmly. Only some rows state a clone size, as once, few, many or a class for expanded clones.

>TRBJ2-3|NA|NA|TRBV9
CASSVVGSTDTQYF
TGTGCCAGCAGCGTTGTCGGGAGTACAGATACGCAGTATTTT
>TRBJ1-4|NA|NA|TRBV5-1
CASSLGTVGAANEKLFF
TGCGCCAGCAGCTTGGGAACGGTGGGGGCCGCTAATGAAAAACTGTTTTTT
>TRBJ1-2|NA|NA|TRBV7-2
CASSLSQGIGYGYTF
TGTGCCAGCAGCTTAAGTCAGGGGATCGGCTATGGCTACACCTTC
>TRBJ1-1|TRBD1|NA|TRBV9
CASSVESGQGTEAFF
TGTGCCAGCAGCGTAGAGTCGGGACAGGGCACTGAAGCTTTCTTT
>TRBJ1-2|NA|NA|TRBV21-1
CASVGDYGYTF
TGTGCCAGCGTAGGGGACTATGGCTACACCTTC
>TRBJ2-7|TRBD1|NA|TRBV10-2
CASRTTGGAEQYF
TGCGCCAGCAGGACGACAGGGGGCGCAGAGCAGTACTTC
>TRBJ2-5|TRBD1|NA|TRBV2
CASTGTGVLETQYF
TGTGCCAGCACCGGGACAGGGGTTCTGGAGACCCAGTACTTC
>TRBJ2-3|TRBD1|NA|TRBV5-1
CASRRGPGERNTQYF
TGCGCCTCCCGAAGGGGGCCAGGGGAGCGGAATACGCAGTATTTT
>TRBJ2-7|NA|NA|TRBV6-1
CASSSGGNEQYF
TGTGCCAGCAGTTCAGGAGGGAACGAGCAGTACTTC
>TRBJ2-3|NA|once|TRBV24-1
CATSDTDQGPPDTQYF
TGTGCCACCAGTGATACCGACCAGGGGCCGCCAGATACGCAGTATTTT
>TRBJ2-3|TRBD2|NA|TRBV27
CASSAGLAGDTQYF
TGTGCCAGCAGTGCGGGACTAGCTGGGGATACGCAGTATTTT
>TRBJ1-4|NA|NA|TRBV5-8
CASSSGQLGREKLFF
TGTGCCAGCAGCTCTGGACAGTTGGGTCGTGAAAAACTGTTTTTT
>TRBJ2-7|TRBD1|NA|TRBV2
CASNPTGTGGYEQYF
TGTGCCAGCAACCCTACCGGGACAGGGGGCTACGAGCAGTACTTC
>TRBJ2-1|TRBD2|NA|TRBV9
CASSPGTSGMVGEQFF
TGTGCCAGCAGCCCGGGGACTAGCGGGATGGTGGGTGAGCAGTTCTTC
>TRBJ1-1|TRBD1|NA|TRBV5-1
CASSLERGRVTEAFF
TGCGCCAGCAGCTTGGAGAGGGGGCGCGTCACTGAAGCTTTCTTT
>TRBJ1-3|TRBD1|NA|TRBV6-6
CASRTGQGDVGNTIYF
TGTGCCAGCCGCACAGGACAGGGGGATGTTGGAAACACCATATATTTT
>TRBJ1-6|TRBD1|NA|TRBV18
CASSPGQGGSPLHF
TGTGCCAGCTCACCGGGACAGGGAGGGTCACCCCTCCACTTT
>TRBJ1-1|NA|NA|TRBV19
CASSISVWTVKNTEAFF
TGTGCCAGTAGTATATCGGTATGGACAGTCAAGAACACTGAAGCTTTCTTT
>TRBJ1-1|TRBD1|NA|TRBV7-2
CATCRGDRVSEAFF
TGTGCCACGTGCCGGGGGGACAGGGTGTCTGAAGCTTTCTTT
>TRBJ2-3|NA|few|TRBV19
CASSTRTDTQYF
TGTGCCAGTAGTACTCGCACAGATACGCAGTATTTT
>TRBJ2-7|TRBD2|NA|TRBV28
CASSPAGSGSLYEQYF
TGTGCCAGCAGTCCCGCGGGGAGCGGGAGTTTGTACGAGCAGTACTTC
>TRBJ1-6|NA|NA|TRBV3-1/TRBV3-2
CASRASADNSPLHF
TGTGCCAGCAGAGCCAGCGCCGATAATTCACCCCTCCACTTT
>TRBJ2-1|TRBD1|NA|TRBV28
CASSLGQARQFF
TGTGCCAGCAGCCTAGGACAGGCAAGGCAGTTCTTC
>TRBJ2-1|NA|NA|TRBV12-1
CASSFRLSSYNEQFF
TGTGCCAGCAGCTTTCGGTTAAGCTCCTACAATGAGCAGTTCTTC
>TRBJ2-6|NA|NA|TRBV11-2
CASSTVRGRGPGANVLTF
TGTGCCAGCAGCACGGTGCGGGGGCGCGGCCCTGGGGCCAACGTCCTGACTTTC
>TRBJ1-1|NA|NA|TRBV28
CASHGQNTLEAFF
TGTGCCAGCCACGGACAGAACACCCTAGAGGCTTTCTTT